Sequencing of this T cell receptor beta chain was carried out in a study of cytomegalovirus exposure and HLA in healthy donors. About the study: An early release of data contained tens of millions of unique TCRs, which came from HLA-typed donors.

Broader study findings: Analysis performed later found more than 15,000 TCR beta sequences associated with HLA alleles at 0.05 false discovery rate. Among TCR beta chains, those listed as cytomegalovirus-associated numbered 164.

Trimming removed 2 bases at V and 2 bases at J, with 17 bases between. The CDR3 length is 17 residues. Germline V gene data show CDR1 as SGHTA and CDR2 as FQGTGA. This PCR relied on a set of 60 Vbeta primers and 13 Jbeta primers. This table comes from immunoSEQ multiplex PCR, and its TCRdb copy is limited to in-frame clones, with some not included. The sample consists of about 170,000 clones, about 85% of them appearing once. The table lists this clone with a count of one. Its antigen is currently unknown. The chain recombines TRBV7-3 with TRBJ2-3; D might be TRBD1 (5 bases). The specimen sequenced was PBMCs. This TCR came from a man in his thirties or forties in good health and CMV-seropositive. CDR3 in amino acids: CASSLLPDSPYTDTQYF. DNA for the CDR3: TGTGCCAGCAGCTTACTACCCGACAGCCCATACACAGATACGCAGTATTTT.